This T cell receptor (beta chain) was identified in a study of blood T cell repertoires in COVID-19. For the study at large: Some COVID-19 samples were acute and others convalescent; all came from the United States, Italy and Spain.

From germline, CDR1 is SGHRS and CDR2 YFSETQ. Trimming cost V 4 bases and J 1 base, with 13 bases left between them. The CDR3 runs to 15 residues. Produced via immunoSEQ multiplex PCR; TCRdb's table is partial and in-frame only. Among tens of thousands of clones listed, 79% were seen once. The chain combines TRBV5-1 with TRBJ2-3, with a possible D match to TRBD2 (7 bases). The sample consisted of peripheral blood. This clonotype was sampled from an elderly woman with active or convalescent COVID-19. The CDR3 coding sequence is TGCGCCAGCAGCCTCCGGGGGGCCCGCACAGATACGCAGTATTTT. Residues: CASSLRGARTDTQYF.